Below are 12 T cell receptor beta chains sequenced from a single sample in a study of blood T cell repertoires in COVID-19. TCRdb keeps only in-frame clones here, not all; method: immunoSEQ multiplex PCR. The sample yields over 450,000 clones, 85% to 90% seen once. The source material was peripheral blood. Receptors were obtained from a woman aged 45 to 65 with COVID-19, enrolled during active disease.

The chain carries TRBV4-1 and TRBJ1-1; D unclear. This CDR3 comprises 14 residues. Deletions cut 3 bases from V and 3 bases from J, with 11 bases between. CDR1 is MGHRA and CDR2 is YSYEKL in the germline V gene. The CDR3 spells CASSQRELDTEAFF. For the CDR3, the DNA is TGCGCCAGCAGCCAGAGGGAGCTTGACACTGAAGCTTTCTTT.

This clone was detected once. This chain uses TRBV5-6 with TRBJ1-1; D unclear. The V end lost 4 bases, the J end lost 0 bases, and 10 bases lay between the germline ends. CDR1 is SGHDT, CDR2 YYEEEE, per germline. This CDR3 comprises 14 residues. CDR3 coding DNA: TGTGCCAGCAGCCACGGACTGATGAACACTGAAGCTTTCTTT. Protein sequence: CASSHGLMNTEAFF.

In its sample, this clone was seen once. J is TRBJ2-3 and V is TRBV19; D may be TRBD1 (7 bases). This CDR3 has 17 residues. Between the trimmed V and J ends, which lost 3 bases and 2 bases, there was a span of 18 bases. Germline CDR1 and CDR2: LNHDA and SQIVND (reference sequence). CDR3 protein: CASSMPRWRGHTDTQYF. CDR3 coding DNA: TGTGCCAGTAGTATGCCCCGCTGGAGGGGGCACACAGATACGCAGTATTTT.

V is TRBV6-1 and J is TRBJ1-2; unclear D gene. Germline V lookup: CDR1 MNHNS, CDR2 SASEGT. Between the trimmed V and J ends, which lost 1 base and 4 bases, there was a span of 7 bases. The CDR3 is made up of 13 amino acids. The CDR3 protein is CASSEGQFYGYTF. The CDR3 coding sequence is TGTGCCAGCAGTGAAGGGCAGTTCTATGGCTACACCTTC.

This chain joins TRBV5-1 and TRBJ2-7; D gene unclear. There are 15 residues in the CDR3. The germline V gene encodes CDR1 SGHRS and CDR2 YFSETQ. Deletions cut 3 bases from V and 1 base from J, with 14 bases between. In DNA, the CDR3 is TGCGCCAGCAGCTCATCAAACTCCGCGTCCTACGAGCAGTACTTC. It encodes CASSSSNSASYEQYF.

V gene TRBV27 combines with J gene TRBJ1-5; 7 positions agree with TRBD1. With V trimmed by 8 bases and J by 6 bases, 16 bases remained unmatched. Per germline, CDR1 MNHEY and CDR2 SMNVEV (reference sequence). The CDR3 length is 16 residues. The CDR3 protein is CASRKGQAVSSQPQHF. CDR3 DNA: TGTGCCAGCCGAAAAGGACAGGCGGTGAGTTCTCAGCCCCAGCATTTT.

The J gene is TRBJ1-5, the V gene TRBV6-6; D possibly corresponds to TRBD1 (6 bases). Deletions cut 5 bases from V and 8 bases from J, with 13 bases between. The V gene's germline CDR1 is MNHNY and CDR2 SVGAGI (reference sequence). The CDR3 is 13 amino acids. DNA of the CDR3: TGTGCCAGCAGTCAGGGAGGGGGAGAGCCCCAGCATTTT. It translates to CASSQGGGEPQHF.

The chain recombines TRBV6-6 with TRBJ2-7, with 7 bases aligning to TRBD1. This CDR3 is 16 amino acids long. V was pared by 2 bases and J by 1 base, with 8 bases of the junction left unmatched. CDR1 is MNHNY, CDR2 SVGAGI, per germline (reference sequence). CDR3 nucleotides: TGTGCCAGCAGTTACCGGCCCGGGGACAGTTCCTACGAGCAGTACTTC. It is translated as CASSYRPGDSSYEQYF.

The chain is built from TRBV6-4 and TRBJ2-6; D gene uncertain. The V end was cut by 3 bases, the J end by 0 bases, with 3 bases between. From germline, CDR1 is MRHNA and CDR2 SNTAGT. The CDR3 spans 14 residues. CDR3 bases: TGTGCCAGCAGTGAGTACTCTGGGGCCAACGTCCTGACTTTC. Translated: CASSEYSGANVLTF.

The V call is TRBV5-6, the J call TRBJ1-3; 9 positions match TRBD1. This CDR3 is 15 amino acids long. Germline V CDR1 and CDR2: SGHDT, YYEEEE. V lost 4 bases and J lost 4; bases outside the gene matches: 6. The DNA of the CDR3 is TGTGCCAGCAGCAATACAGGGGGCTCCGGAAACACCATATATTTT. The encoded protein is CASSNTGGSGNTIYF.

CDR3 sequence: CASSTLPAGGRDSPLHF. The CDR3 bases are TGTGCCAGCAGCACTCTGCCTGCCGGGGGGCGAGATTCACCCCTCCACTTT. The chain joins TRBV21-1 to TRBJ1-6. TRBV21-1 is noted as a pseudogene. This CDR3 region has 17 residues.

The chain has TRBV11-1 and TRBJ2-4; D is possibly TRBD1 (6 bases). Trimming took off 3 bases at V and 8 bases at J, with 14 bases between the two ends. Germline loops: CDR1 SGHAT, CDR2 FQDESV (reference sequence). The CDR3 has 14 amino acids. The CDR3 sequence: CASSFQGKGDIQYF. As DNA, the CDR3 is TGTGCCAGCAGCTTCCAGGGGAAGGGGGACATTCAGTACTTC.